Sequencing of this TCR beta chain was carried out in a study of shared clonotypes between healthy human individuals. Overall study: The cohort comprised a couple of women and a few men. Their ages spanned 18 to 49 years.

This CDR3 spans 14 amino acids. CDR1 is SGHTA and CDR2 is FQGNSA in the germline V gene. Concerning this clone itself: At one end, the junction sequence differs from germline, possibly due to a read error.

The naive CD8 subset, CD45RO-negative cells positively selected for CCR7, excluded terminally differentiated effector memory CD45RA+ cells. Assay execution proceeded at the deep level. As originally analysed: As immunoSEQ supplied junction-only sequences (without quality scores), filtering differed. Generated by immunoSEQ multiplex PCR, the TCRdb table keeps only in-frame clones and is missing some. The V and J calls and clone size come from that table; D and trimming were worked out from the DNA. The sample carries roughly 2,000,000 clones, roughly 95% recorded once. Sequences were obtained from naive CD8+ T cells sorted from blood. The receptor was isolated from a man aged 18 to 30 in good health. This chain connects TRBV7-2 to TRBJ2-1; tentatively, D is TRBD1 (5 bases). The CDR3 DNA sequence: TGTGCCAGCAGCTTGGGCCAGGGCTACGATGAGCAGTTCTTC. Protein sequence: CASSLGQGYDEQFF.